Sequencing of this T cell receptor (beta chain) was carried out in a study of blood T cell repertoires in COVID-19. Overall study context: Researchers got acute and convalescent COVID-19 samples from the United States, Italy and Spain.

In the source study's methods: The assay estimated nucleated cells by amplifying reference gene primers. Clones were read by immunoSEQ multiplex PCR, and TCRdb kept only the in-frame ones, dropping some. Clonal size and the V and J genes are those of that table, whereas D and trimming came from the DNA. The sample lists 75,000 to 95,000 clones, around 88% occurring once. Sequencing used peripheral blood. This sequence was found in a man aged 55 to 70 with acute or convalescent COVID-19.

CDR3 sequence (DNA): TGTGCCTGGAGACAGGGCAGGCCCTACAATGAGCAGTTCTTC. Translating gives CAWRQGRPYNEQFF. This chain joins TRBV30 and TRBJ2-1; possibly TRBD1 for D (6 bases). Germline lookup yields CDR1 GTSNPN and CDR2 SVGIG (reference sequence). The CDR3 consists of 14 residues. V was cut by 3 bases and J by 2 bases, with 11 bases left in between.